A selection of T cell receptor beta chains follows, all from one sample in a study of T cell responses to AZD1222 COVID-19 vaccine. Clones were sequenced by immunoSEQ multiplex PCR, and TCRdb holds only the in-frame ones, with some missing. The table has 100,000 to 150,000 clones, 90% seen once. Sequenced here: peripheral blood, sampled on day 0 of AZD1222 vaccination. The receptors were sampled from an adult in good health. Each CDR3 is given with its conserved first and last residue. D genes are given only for firm matches. Clone sizes are given selectively: once, few, many, or a class where the clone is expanded.

V	J	D	size	CDR3	DNA
TRBV6-5	TRBJ1-1	NA	NA	CASSTPGLNTEAFF	TGTGCCAGCAGTACTCCAGGGCTGAACACTGAAGCTTTCTTT
TRBV7-2	TRBJ2-2	TRBD2	NA	CASSLDPGGTTGELFF	TGTGCCAGCAGCTTAGACCCGGGGGGTACCACCGGGGAGCTGTTTTTT
TRBV11-2	TRBJ1-6	TRBD1	NA	CASSSSLDRVGPLHF	TGTGCCAGCAGCTCCTCCCTGGACAGGGTGGGTCCCCTCCACTTT
TRBV13	TRBJ2-3	TRBD2	NA	CASTLRGGTSITDTQYF	TGTGCCAGCACCCTAAGGGGGGGGACTAGCATAACAGATACGCAGTATTTT
TRBV7-2	TRBJ2-5	TRBD1	NA	CASSPGQQETQYF	TGTGCCAGCAGCCCGGGACAGCAAGAGACCCAGTACTTC
TRBV5-1	TRBJ1-3	TRBD1	NA	CASSFWTGPGNTIYF	TGCGCCAGCAGCTTCTGGACAGGTCCTGGAAACACCATATATTTT
TRBV24-1	TRBJ1-5	TRBD1	NA	CATSDSDRGGQPQHF	TGTGCCACCAGTGATTCAGACAGGGGGGGCCAGCCCCAGCATTTT
TRBV2	TRBJ1-3	NA	many	CATGRGNTIYF	TGTGCCACTGGGCGCGGAAACACCATATATTTT
TRBV2	TRBJ2-7	NA	NA	CASKRYTKAMSSYEQYF	TGTGCCAGCAAGCGGTACACGAAGGCCATGAGTTCCTACGAGCAGTACTTC
TRBV19	TRBJ2-2	NA	once	CASSMTASNTGELFF	TGTGCCAGTAGTATGACAGCCTCGAACACCGGGGAGCTGTTTTTT
TRBV30	TRBJ1-2	NA	once	CAWTNLGGIGYTF	TGTGCCTGGACGAACCTAGGGGGAATTGGCTACACCTTC
TRBV4-3	TRBJ1-2	NA	NA	CASSQEGYGYTF	TGCGCCAGCAGCCAAGAGGGGTATGGCTACACCTTC
TRBV19	TRBJ1-2	NA	once	CASSSGHPNYGYTF	TGTGCCAGTAGTTCGGGACACCCTAACTATGGCTACACCTTC
TRBV4-3	TRBJ2-7	NA	NA	CASSHRISGVYEQYF	TGCGCCAGCAGCCATCGAATATCAGGGGTTTACGAGCAGTACTTC
TRBV7-9	TRBJ1-1	NA	NA	CASSYGLQETAFF	TGTGCCAGCAGCTACGGATTACAGGAGACAGCTTTCTTT
TRBV19	TRBJ1-4	NA	NA	CASSIGPGAGREKLFF	TGTGCCAGTAGTATTGGGCCCGGGGCAGGACGTGAAAAACTGTTTTTT
TRBV10-3	TRBJ1-1	NA	NA	CATRGGDTEAFF	TGTGCCACCCGTGGGGGGGACACTGAAGCTTTCTTT
TRBV9	TRBJ1-1	TRBD1	NA	CASSKQGALTEAFF	TGTGCCAGCAGCAAACAGGGGGCATTGACTGAAGCTTTCTTT
TRBV5-1	TRBJ2-7	TRBD1	NA	CASSLSKDRASYEQYF	TGCGCCAGCAGCTTGTCCAAGGACAGGGCTTCCTACGAGCAGTACTTC
TRBV27	TRBJ2-1	TRBD1	once	CASTPGQGTNEQFF	TGTGCCAGCACCCCGGGACAGGGGACGAATGAGCAGTTCTTC
TRBV3-1/TRBV3-2	TRBJ2-5	TRBD1	NA	CASSQDQAEGWQGAIRETQYF	TGTGCCAGCAGCCAAGATCAGGCGGAGGGGTGGCAGGGGGCTATTAGAGAGACCCAGTACTTC
TRBV9	TRBJ1-6	TRBD1	NA	CASSLTDRGNSPLHF	TGTGCCAGCAGCCTAACGGACAGGGGAAATTCACCCCTCCACTTT
TRBV6-1	TRBJ1-2	NA	NA	CASSPGTTNYGYTF	TGTGCCAGCAGCCCGGGCACGACTAACTATGGCTACACCTTC
TRBV5-6	TRBJ2-5	TRBD1	NA	CASSPPTGTGKETQYF	TGTGCCAGCAGCCCACCCACCGGGACAGGGAAAGAGACCCAGTACTTC
TRBV29-1	TRBJ2-7	NA	NA	CSVEGGTSNEQYF	TGCAGCGTTGAAGGGGGGACGAGCAACGAGCAGTACTTC
TRBV6-2/TRBV6-3	TRBJ2-3	NA	NA	CASSPWGGSTDTQYF	TGTGCCAGCAGCCCCTGGGGGGGCAGCACAGATACGCAGTATTTT
TRBV30	TRBJ1-5	TRBD1	NA	CAWSLTGGNQPQHF	TGTGCCTGGAGTCTTACAGGGGGAAATCAGCCCCAGCATTTT
TRBV6-5	TRBJ1-3	NA	NA	CASRTTQGSGNTIYF	TGTGCCAGCAGGACCACACAGGGATCTGGAAACACCATATATTTT
TRBV28	TRBJ1-5	NA	NA	CASSFQLSGTQPQHF	TGTGCCAGCAGTTTCCAACTCTCGGGGACACAGCCCCAGCATTTT
TRBV28	TRBJ2-1	NA	few	CASRWDNEQFF	TGTGCCAGCAGATGGGATAATGAGCAGTTCTTC
TRBV27	TRBJ1-5	NA	NA	CASSQDSNSNQPQHF	TGTGCCAGCAGTCAGGACAGTAACAGCAATCAGCCCCAGCATTTT
TRBV5-4	TRBJ2-7	TRBD2	NA	CASSMTSGLSYEQYF	TGTGCCAGCAGCATGACTAGCGGGCTGTCCTACGAGCAGTACTTC
TRBV6-4	TRBJ2-3	TRBD2	NA	CASSDSTSGGLDTQYF	TGTGCCAGCAGTGACTCGACTAGCGGGGGGCTAGATACGCAGTATTTT